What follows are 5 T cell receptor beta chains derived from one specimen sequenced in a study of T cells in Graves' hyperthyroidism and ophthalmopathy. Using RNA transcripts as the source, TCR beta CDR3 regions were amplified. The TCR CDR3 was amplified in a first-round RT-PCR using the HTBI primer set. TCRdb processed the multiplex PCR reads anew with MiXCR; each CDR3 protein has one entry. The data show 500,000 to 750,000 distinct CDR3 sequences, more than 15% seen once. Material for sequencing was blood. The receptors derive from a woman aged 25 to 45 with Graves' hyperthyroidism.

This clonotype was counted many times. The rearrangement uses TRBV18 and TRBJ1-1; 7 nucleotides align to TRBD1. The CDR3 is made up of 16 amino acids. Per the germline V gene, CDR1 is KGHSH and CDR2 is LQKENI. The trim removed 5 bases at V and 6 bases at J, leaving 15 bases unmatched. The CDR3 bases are TGTGCCAGCTCAGGCCCGGGACAGCAAGGGCGGGCTGAAGCTTTCTTT. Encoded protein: CASSGPGQQGRAEAFF.

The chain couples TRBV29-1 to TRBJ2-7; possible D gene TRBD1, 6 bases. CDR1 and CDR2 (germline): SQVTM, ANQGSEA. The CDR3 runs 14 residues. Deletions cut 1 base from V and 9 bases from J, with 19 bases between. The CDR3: CSVEAQERLGGQYF. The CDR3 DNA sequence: TGCAGCGTTGAAGCTCAGGAGCGCTTAGGGGGGCAGTACTTC.

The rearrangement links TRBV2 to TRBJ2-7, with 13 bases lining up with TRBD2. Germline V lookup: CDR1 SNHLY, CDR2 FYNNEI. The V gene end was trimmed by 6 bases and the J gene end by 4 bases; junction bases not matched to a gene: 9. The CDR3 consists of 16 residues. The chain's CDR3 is CASRPGLAGVIYEQYF. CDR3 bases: TGTGCCAGCAGACCCGGACTAGCGGGAGTAATATACGAGCAGTACTTC.

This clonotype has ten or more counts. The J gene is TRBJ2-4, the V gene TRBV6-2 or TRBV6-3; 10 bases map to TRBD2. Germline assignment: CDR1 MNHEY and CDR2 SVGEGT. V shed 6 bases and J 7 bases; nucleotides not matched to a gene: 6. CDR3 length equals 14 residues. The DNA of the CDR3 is TGTGCCAGCAGATCTAGCGGGGGAGAGAACATTCAGTACTTC. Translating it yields CASRSSGGENIQYF.

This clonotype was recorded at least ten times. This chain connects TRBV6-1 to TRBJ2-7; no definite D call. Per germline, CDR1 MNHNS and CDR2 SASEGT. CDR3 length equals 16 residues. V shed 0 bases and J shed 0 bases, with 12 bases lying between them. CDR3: CASSEAGGPYSYEQYF. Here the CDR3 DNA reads TGTGCCAGCAGTGAAGCAGGCGGACCCTACTCCTACGAGCAGTACTTC.